This TCR beta chain was identified during a study of cytotoxic CD8 clonotypes in ibrutinib-treated CLL. Notes on the study in general: At baseline, clonality was higher than in age-matched healthy donors and correlated with CD8+ counts. Clonality increased with ibrutinib response but returned toward baseline at progression.

This CDR3 contains 15 residues. V gave up 6 bases and J gave up 7 bases, with 19 bases separating them. In germline, CDR1 is SNHLY, CDR2 FYNNEI. Generated by immunoSEQ multiplex PCR, the TCRdb table keeps only in-frame clones and is missing some. The data hold hundreds of thousands of clones, with about three quarters observed a single time. About this clone itself: Its antigen is as yet unknown.

Specimen: PBMCs, collected after 12 months of ibrutinib treatment. The clonotype was recovered from a human donor with chronic lymphocytic leukemia. The chain uses TRBV2 and TRBJ2-1; no clear D gene. The CDR3: CASSSDYDPRNEQFF. DNA for the CDR3: TGTGCCAGCAGCTCCGATTATGATCCCAGGAATGAGCAGTTCTTC.